Shown below are 4 T cell receptor beta chains from a single sample sequenced in a study of T cells in Graves' hyperthyroidism and ophthalmopathy. The TCR beta CDR3 regions underwent amplification using RNA transcripts as the source. A first-round RT-PCR of the TCR CDR3 used the HTBI primer set. TCRdb recomputed calls from the multiplex PCR reads with MiXCR, one row per CDR3 protein. Counted here are fewer than 900,000 distinct CDR3 sequences, roughly 20% occurring once; the ten biggest clones make up 16%. The specimen sequenced was blood. The receptor source for this set is a woman between 45 and 60 years old with Graves' hyperthyroidism that later progressed to Graves' ophthalmopathy.

V usage is TRBV6-1 and J usage is TRBJ2-3; no firm D call. The V end lost 7 bases, the J end lost 4 bases, and 24 bases lay between the germline ends. The CDR3 totals 17 residues. Germline values: CDR1 MNHNS, CDR2 SASEGT. The CDR3, as DNA: TGTGCCAGCACCGGAGTTGACTCGCTCCCCGTCGCAGATACGCAGTATTTT. It translates to CASTGVDSLPVADTQYF.

This clonotype occurred many times. J is TRBJ1-6 and V is TRBV12-3 or TRBV12-4; D gene unclear. The CDR3 contains 12 residues. The V end was cut by 6 bases, the J end by 8 bases, with 8 bases between. Here the CDR3 reads CASSLRDSPLHF. CDR3 DNA: TGTGCCAGCAGCTTACGGGATTCACCCCTCCACTTT.

The chain carries TRBV20-1 and TRBJ2-2; D remains ambiguous. The CDR3 contains 13 residues. Germline CDR1 and CDR2: DFQATT and SNEGSKA (reference sequence). The V end was cut by 3 bases, the J end by 7 bases, with 12 bases between. The CDR3 spells CSASPLGNGELFF. The CDR3 DNA follows: TGCAGTGCTAGTCCCCTAGGGAACGGGGAGCTGTTTTTT.

There are a few counts of this clonotype. This chain uses TRBV2 with TRBJ2-5; 8 bases match TRBD2. The CDR3 extends over 12 amino acids. J gave up 4 bases and V 7 bases, and 2 bases lay outside the gene matches. CDR1 and CDR2 (germline): SNHLY, FYNNEI. This CDR3 is CASIAGGETQYF. The CDR3 region has the DNA TGTGCCAGCATTGCGGGGGGAGAGACCCAGTACTTC.